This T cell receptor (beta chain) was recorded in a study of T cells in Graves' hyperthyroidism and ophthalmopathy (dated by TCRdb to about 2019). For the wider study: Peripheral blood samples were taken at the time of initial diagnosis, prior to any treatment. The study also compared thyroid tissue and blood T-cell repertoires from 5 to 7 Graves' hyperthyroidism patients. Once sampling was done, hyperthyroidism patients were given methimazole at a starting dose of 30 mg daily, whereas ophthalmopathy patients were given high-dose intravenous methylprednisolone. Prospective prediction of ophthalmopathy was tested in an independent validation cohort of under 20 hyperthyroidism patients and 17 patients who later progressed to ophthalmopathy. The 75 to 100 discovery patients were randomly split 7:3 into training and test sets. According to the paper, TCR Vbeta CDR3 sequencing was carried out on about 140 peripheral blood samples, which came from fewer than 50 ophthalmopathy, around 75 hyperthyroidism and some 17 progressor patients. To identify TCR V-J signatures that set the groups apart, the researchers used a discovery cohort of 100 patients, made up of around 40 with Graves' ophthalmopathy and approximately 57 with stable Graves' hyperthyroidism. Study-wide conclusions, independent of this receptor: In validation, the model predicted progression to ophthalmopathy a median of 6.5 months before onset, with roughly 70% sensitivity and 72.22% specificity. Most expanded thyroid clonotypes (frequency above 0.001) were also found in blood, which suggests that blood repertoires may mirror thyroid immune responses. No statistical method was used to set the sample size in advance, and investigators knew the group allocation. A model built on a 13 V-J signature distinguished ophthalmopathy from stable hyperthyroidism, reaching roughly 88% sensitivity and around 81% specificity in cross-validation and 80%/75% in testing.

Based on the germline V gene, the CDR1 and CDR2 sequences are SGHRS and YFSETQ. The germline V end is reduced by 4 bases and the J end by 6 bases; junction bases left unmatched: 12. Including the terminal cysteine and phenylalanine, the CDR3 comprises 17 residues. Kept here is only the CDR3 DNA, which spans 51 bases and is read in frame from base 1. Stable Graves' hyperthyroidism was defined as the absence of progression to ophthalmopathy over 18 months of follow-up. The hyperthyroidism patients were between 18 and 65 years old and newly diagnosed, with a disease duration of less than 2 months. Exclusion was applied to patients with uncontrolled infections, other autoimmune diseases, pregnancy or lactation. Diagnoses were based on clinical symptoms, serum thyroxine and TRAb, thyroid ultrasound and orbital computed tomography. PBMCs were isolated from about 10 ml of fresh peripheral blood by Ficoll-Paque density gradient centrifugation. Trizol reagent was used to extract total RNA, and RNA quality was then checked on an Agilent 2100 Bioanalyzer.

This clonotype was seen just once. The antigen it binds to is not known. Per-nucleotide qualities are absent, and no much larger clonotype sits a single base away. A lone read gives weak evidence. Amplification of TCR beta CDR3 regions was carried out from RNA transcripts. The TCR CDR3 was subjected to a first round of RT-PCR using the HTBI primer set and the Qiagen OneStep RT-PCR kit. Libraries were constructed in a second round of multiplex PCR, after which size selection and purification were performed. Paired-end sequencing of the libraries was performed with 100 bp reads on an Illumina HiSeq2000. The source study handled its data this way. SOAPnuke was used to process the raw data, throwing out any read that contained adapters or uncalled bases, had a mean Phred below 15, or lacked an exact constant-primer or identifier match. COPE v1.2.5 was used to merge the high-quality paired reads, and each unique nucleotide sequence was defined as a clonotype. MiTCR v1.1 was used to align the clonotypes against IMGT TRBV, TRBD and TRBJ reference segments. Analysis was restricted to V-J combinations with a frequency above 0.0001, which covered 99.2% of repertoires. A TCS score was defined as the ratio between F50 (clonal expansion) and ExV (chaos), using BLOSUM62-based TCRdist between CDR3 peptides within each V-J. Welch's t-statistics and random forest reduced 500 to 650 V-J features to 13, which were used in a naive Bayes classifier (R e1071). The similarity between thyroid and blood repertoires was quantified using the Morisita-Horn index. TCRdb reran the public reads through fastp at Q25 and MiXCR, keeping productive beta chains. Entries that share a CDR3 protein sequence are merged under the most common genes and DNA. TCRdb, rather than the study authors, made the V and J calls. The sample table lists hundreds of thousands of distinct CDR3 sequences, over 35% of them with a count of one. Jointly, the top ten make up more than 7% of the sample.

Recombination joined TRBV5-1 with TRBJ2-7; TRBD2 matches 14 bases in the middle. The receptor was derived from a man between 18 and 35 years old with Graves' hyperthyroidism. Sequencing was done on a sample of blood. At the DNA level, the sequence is TGCGCCAGCAGCCCTGGGACTAGCGGGAGCATTCTTTCCGAGCAGTACTTC. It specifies CASSPGTSGSILSEQYF.